The 24 T cell receptor beta chains listed next were all sequenced from one sample in a study of blood T cell repertoires in COVID-19. Clones were read by immunoSEQ multiplex PCR, and TCRdb kept only the in-frame ones, dropping some. The sample contains about 220,000 clones, approximately 80% of which appear only once. Sequences were obtained from peripheral blood. These receptors originate from a human donor in a cohort sampled during active COVID-19.

This clone was observed a single time. The J gene is TRBJ2-6, the V gene TRBV19; TRBD1 matches at 7 bases. The CDR3 length is 15 residues. V was clipped by 6 bases and J by 0 bases; unmatched bases: 2. Per the germline V gene, CDR1 is LNHDA and CDR2 is SQIVND (reference sequence). DNA for the CDR3: TGTGCCAGTAGGGGACAGCTCTCTGGGGCCAACGTCCTGACTTTC. It translates to CASRGQLSGANVLTF.

The chain carries TRBV6-1 and TRBJ1-5; no clear D. V was trimmed by 2 bases and J by 5 bases, leaving 7 bases between them. This CDR3 is built from 13 residues. Per germline, CDR1 MNHNS and CDR2 SASEGT. The CDR3 bases are TGTGCCAGCAGTGAAACAACGCATCAGCCCCAGCATTTT. Protein sequence: CASSETTHQPQHF.

The V call is TRBV5-5, the J call TRBJ2-1; 8 nucleotides align to TRBD1. Per the germline V gene, CDR1 is SGHKS and CDR2 is YYEKEE (reference sequence). This CDR3 is 12 amino acids long. After removal of 5 bases from V and 9 bases from J, the junction contained 4 bases not matched to a gene. CDR3 loop: CASRATGGEQFF. The CDR3 DNA follows: TGTGCCAGCAGAGCAACAGGGGGTGAGCAGTTCTTC.

This chain joins TRBV13 and TRBJ2-7; TRBD1 aligns across 12 bases. After removal of 4 bases from V and 7 bases from J, the junction contained 8 bases not matched to a gene. This CDR3 comprises 15 residues. Germline V lookup: CDR1 PRHDT, CDR2 FYEKMQ (reference sequence). The CDR3 is CASSSLGQGALEQYF. The CDR3 nucleotides are TGTGCCAGCAGCTCCCTGGGACAGGGGGCGCTTGAGCAGTACTTC.

A word on this clone: The sample has other DNA sequences that encode this CDR3 too. The rearrangement links TRBV5-5 to TRBJ2-2; possibly TRBD1 for D (6 bases). Germline-derived CDR1 and CDR2 are SGHKS and YYEKEE (reference sequence). The CDR3 totals 13 residues. V shed 3 bases and J shed 6 bases, with 9 bases lying between them. CDR3 in amino acids: CASSSQGSGELFF. The CDR3 coding sequence is TGTGCCAGCAGCTCTCAGGGGTCCGGGGAGCTGTTTTTT.

The chain links TRBV30 to TRBJ1-1; the match to TRBD1 covers 9 bases. Germline V gene lookup returns CDR1 GTSNPN and CDR2 SVGIG (reference sequence). CDR3 size: 12 residues. Germline trimming cut 4 bases from V and 9 bases from J; bases unmatched to any gene: 6. CDR3 amino acids: CAWNWDREKAFF. The CDR3 nucleotides are TGTGCCTGGAACTGGGACAGGGAGAAAGCTTTCTTT.

The chain recombines TRBV21-1 with TRBJ2-1; the table calls TRBD2, which could not be checked here. TRBV21-1 is a documented pseudogene. This CDR3 is built from 18 residues. The CDR3 loop reads CASSSPFGGRSSYNEQFF. The DNA of the CDR3 is TGTGCCAGCAGCTCACCATTCGGAGGTCGAAGCTCCTACAATGAGCAGTTCTTC.

CDR3 bases: TGTGCCAGCAGCGGGACAGGGGTGAACACTGAAGCTTTCTTT. Its translation: CASSGTGVNTEAFF. The chain uses TRBV5-5 and TRBJ1-1; 10 nucleotides align to TRBD1. V lost 4 bases, J lost 0 bases, and 0 bases stayed unmatched. Germline V CDR1 and CDR2: SGHKS, YYEKEE (reference sequence). This CDR3 comprises 14 residues.

This clone was seen a handful of times. The rearrangement links TRBV15 to TRBJ2-3, with a tentative D call TRBD1 (6 bases). Germline lookup yields CDR1 LNHNV and CDR2 YYDKDF (reference sequence). The V gene lost 1 base and the J gene lost 4 bases, with 15 bases spanning the gap. The CDR3 has 16 amino acids. Here the CDR3 reads CATSRGETRGSDTQYF. Here the CDR3 DNA reads TGTGCCACCAGCAGAGGGGAGACCAGGGGATCAGATACGCAGTATTTT.

J is TRBJ1-4 and V is TRBV10-3; D is ambiguous. The V end was cut by 2 bases, the J end by 4 bases, with 14 bases between. This CDR3 has 16 amino acids. Looked up from germline, CDR1 is ENHRY and CDR2 is SYGVKD. In DNA, the CDR3 is TGTGCCATCAGTGAGCAGAAGCGGCTACTTAATGAAAAACTGTTTTTT. It translates to CAISEQKRLLNEKLFF.

The chain links TRBV3-1 (or the pseudogene TRBV3-2) to TRBJ1-2, with D maybe TRBD1 (6 bases). This CDR3 is 14 amino acids long. V lost 0 bases and J lost 4, with 9 bases in between. CDR1 and CDR2 from the germline V gene are LGHDT and YNNKEL (reference sequence). The CDR3: CASSQDKDSYGYTF. In DNA form, the CDR3 reads TGTGCCAGCAGCCAAGATAAGGACAGCTATGGCTACACCTTC.

This clone has a count of ten or more. The J gene is TRBJ1-5, the V gene TRBV6-5, with 7 bases matching TRBD1. The CDR3 loop spans 15 amino acids. In germline, CDR1 is MNHEY, CDR2 SVGAGI. The V and J ends lost 5 bases and 4 bases, in that order; junction bases with no gene match: 8. DNA of the CDR3: TGTGCCAGCAGTCCGTCCGGGACAGCGAATCAGCCCCAGCATTTT. Amino acid sequence: CASSPSGTANQPQHF.

The rearrangement joins TRBV5-1 to TRBJ1-2; a possible D gene is TRBD1 (5 bases). The CDR3 spans 15 residues. Germline loops: CDR1 SGHRS, CDR2 YFSETQ. Trimming took 4 bases from V and 0 from J, leaving 13 bases between them. The DNA of the CDR3 is TGCGCCAGCAGCCCGGGGACTGCGGCTAACTATGGCTACACCTTC. Translating gives CASSPGTAANYGYTF.

V gene TRBV5-1 combines with J gene TRBJ2-5; 7 nucleotides match TRBD1. The CDR3 contains 13 residues. V was pared by 4 bases and J by 2 bases, with 2 bases of the junction left unmatched. Germline V gives CDR1 SGHRS, CDR2 YFSETQ. The CDR3 spells CASSEQGQETQYF. The CDR3 DNA reads TGCGCCAGCAGCGAACAGGGGCAAGAGACCCAGTACTTC.

The V gene is TRBV6-5, the J gene TRBJ1-5; 7 bases agree with TRBD1. The CDR3 sequence is 15 residues long. J was trimmed by 4 bases and V by 5 bases; bases with no gene match: 8. Germline values: CDR1 MNHEY, CDR2 SVGAGI. CDR3 coding DNA: TGTGCCAGCAGTCCTGGGACAGTGGGGAATCAGCCCCAGCATTTT. Translated, it gives CASSPGTVGNQPQHF.

The chain carries TRBV7-8 and TRBJ1-5, with D possibly TRBD1 on 6 matching bases. This CDR3 comprises 16 residues. The germline gives CDR1 SGHVS, CDR2 FQNEAQ. V lost 4 bases and J 3 bases, leaving 16 bases between the germline ends. CDR3 sequence: CASSSLAGALNQPQHF. DNA for the CDR3: TGTGCCAGCAGCTCCCTCGCAGGGGCCCTCAATCAGCCCCAGCATTTT.

The V gene is TRBV10-1, the J gene TRBJ1-4; no clear D. Germline CDR1 reads WNHNN; CDR2 reads SYGVQD (reference sequence). The CDR3 sequence is 12 residues long. V was pared by 10 bases and J by 4 bases, with 10 bases between. CDR3 in DNA: TGCGCCAAATACAGAAGTAATGAAAAACTGTTTTTT. Encoded protein: CAKYRSNEKLFF.

V usage is TRBV5-5 and J usage is TRBJ2-7, with 7 bases identical to TRBD1. J gave up 2 bases and V 2 bases, and 4 bases lay outside the gene matches. The CDR3 contains 14 residues. The germline V gene has CDR1 SGHKS and CDR2 YYEKEE (reference sequence). The CDR3 region is CASSLGDSAYEQYF. For the CDR3, the DNA is TGTGCCAGCAGCTTAGGGGACAGTGCCTACGAGCAGTACTTC.

This chain connects TRBV2 to TRBJ1-1; no clear D gene. The germline V gene encodes CDR1 SNHLY and CDR2 FYNNEI. Trimming took off 5 bases at V and 0 bases at J, with 10 bases between the two ends. The CDR3 is 14 residues long. The CDR3 here is CASSQGSLNTEAFF. CDR3 nucleotide sequence: TGTGCCAGCAGTCAAGGGAGCCTGAACACTGAAGCTTTCTTT.

The V gene is TRBV5-1, the J gene TRBJ2-1; 11 bases map to TRBD2. V was clipped by 2 bases and J by 9 bases; unmatched bases: 10. The germline CDR1 and CDR2 sequences are SGHRS and YFSETQ. CDR3 length equals 16 residues. This CDR3 reads CASSFGPTSGSGEQFF. The CDR3 DNA is TGCGCCAGCAGCTTCGGGCCTACTAGCGGGAGCGGTGAGCAGTTCTTC.

The genes are TRBV6-2 or TRBV6-3 and TRBJ2-7; D is unclear. The germline V gene has CDR1 MNHEY and CDR2 SVGEGT. Trimming left V 0 bases short and J 2 bases short, with 14 bases between. This CDR3 contains 16 residues. CDR3 sequence (DNA): TGTGCCAGCAGTTACTCGCTACGCAAACTAACCTACGAGCAGTACTTC. It yields the protein CASSYSLRKLTYEQYF.

The V call is TRBV12-3 or TRBV12-4, the J call TRBJ1-1, with D uncertain. The CDR3 has 12 amino acids. The germline V and J ends were trimmed by 5 bases and 5 bases, with 9 bases remaining between them. The CDR3 DNA sequence: TGTGCCAGCAGTCCCGGGAGTACTGAAGCTTTCTTT. This encodes CASSPGSTEAFF.

This chain connects TRBV14 to TRBJ1-1; the D gene is possibly TRBD1 (5 bases). Trimming removed 4 bases from V and 10 bases from J, with 19 bases in between. Germline V gene lookup returns CDR1 SGHDN and CDR2 FVKESK. The CDR3 is 14 amino acids. The CDR3 region is CASSPLGEDRAAFF. CDR3 DNA: TGTGCCAGCAGCCCACTGGGGGAGGACCGGGCAGCTTTCTTT.

The V and J genes are TRBV7-2 and TRBJ1-2; TRBD1 matches at 7 bases. Germline CDR1 is SGHTA and CDR2 is FQGNSA. After removal of 3 bases from V and 8 bases from J, the junction contained 9 bases not matched to a gene. CDR3 length: 14 amino acids. The CDR3 loop is CASSFTGQDGGYTF. The CDR3 bases are TGTGCCAGCAGCTTCACAGGACAGGACGGGGGCTACACCTTC.